The 20 T cell receptor beta chains presented below share a single source sample, sequenced in a study of cytomegalovirus exposure and HLA in healthy donors listed by TCRdb under 2017. Library construction relied on the immunoSEQ multiplex PCR assay. The multiplex PCR relied on a mix of 60 forward primers for TCR Vbeta segments and 13 reverse primers for TCR Jbeta segments. The source is immuneACCESS, and TCRdb retained only in-frame sequences with V and J called. Part of the clones is not carried over; for the studies checked, unresolved V genes explain less than half of this, and the remainder is unexplained. The sample's table lists a count of some 72,000 clones. The ten largest make up approximately 0.81% of the sample. The material sequenced was PBMCs. The receptors were gathered from a boy aged 5-17 years in good health and CMV-seronegative.

A word on this clone: One end of the junction is discordant with germline, which a read error may explain. The rearrangement joins TRBV11-2 to TRBJ2-1, with 7 bases aligning to TRBD1. The germline gives CDR1 SGHAT, CDR2 FQNNGV. CDR3 length equals 16 residues. DNA for the CDR3: TGTGCCAGCAGCAAACAGGGACAGAGCTCCGACAATGAGCAGTTCTTC. As protein: CASSKQGQSSDNEQFF.

The chain uses TRBV9 and TRBJ2-5; 8 bases map to TRBD1. Germline trimming cut 4 bases from V and 5 bases from J; bases unmatched to any gene: 7. The germline gives CDR1 SGDLS, CDR2 YYNGEE. The CDR3 length is 14 residues. The CDR3 DNA reads TGTGCCAGCAGCACCGGACAGGGAAGGGAGACCCAGTACTTC. This encodes CASSTGQGRETQYF.

CDR3 coding DNA: TGTGCCAGCAGCTTAGAGGGGGACAGTGACAATGAGCAGTTCTTC. This translates into CASSLEGDSDNEQFF. The gene calls are TRBV11-2 and TRBJ2-1; 7 nucleotides line up with TRBD1. V gave up 0 bases and J gave up 5 bases; unmatched junction bases: 4. Per the germline V gene, CDR1 is SGHAT and CDR2 is FQNNGV. This CDR3 is 15 amino acids long.

The chain recombines TRBV2 with TRBJ1-6; no reliable D call. V shed 3 bases and J shed 7 bases, with 16 bases lying between them. CDR3 length: 16 amino acids. Germline-derived CDR1 and CDR2 are SNHLY and FYNNEI. CDR3 sequence (DNA): TGTGCCAGCAGTGAGGATAACGGCAGGTTAAATTCACCCCTCCACTTT. It codes for CASSEDNGRLNSPLHF.

V is TRBV7-9 and J is TRBJ1-2, with a possible D match to TRBD1 (5 bases). The CDR3 length is 17 residues. The germline gives CDR1 SEHNR, CDR2 FQNEAQ (reference sequence). The V gene lost 4 bases and the J gene lost 6 bases, with 24 bases spanning the gap. CDR3 amino acids: CASSSSTIRRGGDGYTF. The CDR3, as DNA: TGTGCCAGCAGCTCAAGCACCATTCGAAGGGGAGGAGATGGCTACACCTTC. Drawing the rest from reference TRBV7-9 and TRBJ1-2, the complete variable domain is DTGVSQNPRHKITKRGQNVTFRCDPISEHNRLYWYRQTLGQGPEFLTYFQNEAQLEKSRLLSDRFSAERPKGSFSTLEIQRTEQGDSAMYLCASSSSTIRRGGDGYTFGSGTRLTVV.

This sequence joins TRBV5-4 and TRBJ2-3; D may be TRBD2 (6 bases). V lost 0 bases and J 1 base, leaving 12 bases between the germline ends. Germline V gene lookup returns CDR1 SGHNT and CDR2 YYREEE (reference sequence). The CDR3 has 16 residues. The CDR3 DNA reads as TGTGCCAGCAGCTTGGGGGCGGGACCGCGCACAGATACGCAGTATTTT. The encoded protein is CASSLGAGPRTDTQYF. Combining the CDR3 with reference TRBV5-4 and TRBJ2-3 gives the whole variable domain ETGVTQSPTHLIKTRGQQVTLRCSSQSGHNTVSWYQQALGQGPQFIFQYYREEENGRGNFPPRFSGLQFPNYSSELNVNALELDDSALYLCASSLGAGPRTDTQYFGPGTRLTVL.

V is TRBV4-3 and J is TRBJ2-1; tentatively, D is TRBD2 (5 bases). Trimming pared 4 bases from V and 6 bases from J, leaving 10 bases between. Germline V CDR1 and CDR2: LGHNA, YSLEER. The CDR3 length is 13 residues. The CDR3 sequence is CASSPTRSNEQFF. CDR3 in DNA: TGCGCCAGCAGCCCTACTAGAAGCAATGAGCAGTTCTTC.

About this clone: Other DNA sequences from this sample encode an identical CDR3 as well. The gene calls are TRBV30 and TRBJ1-1; D remains unclear. CDR1 GTSNPN and CDR2 SVGIG come from the germline V gene (reference sequence). The CDR3 totals 13 residues. With 0 bases removed from V and 3 bases from J, the gap between germline ends came to 8 bases. DNA of the CDR3: TGTGCCTGGAGTGTACGGGGTGACACTGAAGCTTTCTTT. The encoded protein is CAWSVRGDTEAFF.

This rearrangement joins TRBV7-2 to TRBJ1-5; D gene uncertain. This CDR3 contains 15 residues. Trimming left V 5 bases short and J 9 bases short, with 20 bases between. Germline lookup yields CDR1 SGHTA and CDR2 FQGNSA. In nucleotides, the CDR3 is TGTGCCAGCAGCCGGTCCGGGGTTGAGCGCGCGCCCCAGCATTTT. Its translation: CASSRSGVERAPQHF.

V and J are TRBV29-1 and TRBJ2-1, with D maybe TRBD2 (6 bases). V was shortened by 7 bases and J by 0 bases, with 19 bases between the two germline ends. CDR3 length equals 16 residues. Germline CDR1 and CDR2: SQVTM and ANQGSEA. The DNA for the CDR3 is TGCAGCGGACAATTAGCGGTTCCAAGCTCCTACAATGAGCAGTTCTTC. This sequence encodes CSGQLAVPSSYNEQFF.

The chain is built from TRBV5-6 and TRBJ1-1, with a possible D match to TRBD1 (5 bases). Germline V lookup: CDR1 SGHDT, CDR2 YYEEEE. The CDR3 consists of 13 residues. Trimming left V 1 base short and J 6 bases short, with 10 bases between. The CDR3 is CASSLSRAPEAFF. CDR3 coding DNA: TGTGCCAGCAGCTTGAGCAGGGCCCCTGAAGCTTTCTTT.

The rearrangement joins TRBV7-8 to TRBJ1-1; 9 nucleotides line up with TRBD1. After removal of 4 bases from V and 0 bases from J, the junction contained 6 bases not matched to a gene. CDR3 size: 16 residues. In germline, CDR1 is SGHVS, CDR2 FQNEAQ. The CDR3 DNA reads TGTGCCAGCAGCTCAAGACAGGGGGGAATGAACACTGAAGCTTTCTTT. Translated, it gives CASSSRQGGMNTEAFF.

CDR3 DNA: TGTGCCAGTAGTTTGAGGACAGGACGTTACGCTAACTATGGCTACACCTTC. Its protein is CASSLRTGRYANYGYTF. The J gene is TRBJ1-2, the V gene TRBV19, with TRBD1 matching 7 bases. V was clipped by 5 bases and J by 0 bases; unmatched bases: 12. The CDR3 length is 17 residues. Germline values: CDR1 LNHDA, CDR2 SQIVND (reference sequence).

The chain combines TRBV30 with TRBJ2-7; 7 nucleotides agree with TRBD1. CDR1 and CDR2 from the germline V gene are GTSNPN and SVGIG (reference sequence). After removal of 3 bases from V and 5 bases from J, the junction contained 16 bases not matched to a gene. The CDR3 length is 16 residues. CDR3 bases: TGTGCCTGGAGGATCTACCGTACAGGGGAAGGGGACGAGCAGTACTTC. Amino acid sequence: CAWRIYRTGEGDEQYF.

Here the CDR3 reads CASSERRGAQETQYF. CDR3 coding DNA: TGCGCCAGCAGTGAGAGACGGGGGGCACAAGAGACCCAGTACTTC. The genes are TRBV10-1 and TRBJ2-5; a weak D match, TRBD2 (7 bases). The CDR3 runs to 15 residues. Germline V gene sequence: CDR1 WNHNN, CDR2 SYGVQD (reference sequence). Trimming cost V 2 bases and J 2 bases, with 12 bases left between them.

V gene TRBV10-3 combines with J gene TRBJ2-7; maybe TRBD1 (5 bases). Trimming shortened V by 6 bases and J by 6 bases, and 21 bases separated the two germline ends. The CDR3 extends over 15 amino acids. Per the germline V gene, CDR1 is ENHRY and CDR2 is SYGVKD. In DNA, the CDR3 is TGTGCCATCAGCCCTGTGGCAGGGAATCGGTCCGAGCAGTACTTC. The encoded protein is CAISPVAGNRSEQYF.

The rearrangement uses TRBV19 and TRBJ2-1; 7 nucleotides align to TRBD2. Unmatched junction bases numbered 7, after V lost 3 bases and J lost 5 bases. Germline-derived CDR1 and CDR2 are LNHDA and SQIVND (reference sequence). The CDR3 sequence is 15 residues long. The CDR3 region is CASSMERGPDNEQFF. The CDR3, as DNA: TGTGCCAGTAGTATGGAGCGGGGCCCTGACAATGAGCAGTTCTTC.

The chain links TRBV5-4 to TRBJ1-2; D might be TRBD1 (6 bases). CDR3 size: 17 residues. The germline V gene has CDR1 SGHNT and CDR2 YYREEE (reference sequence). Trimming took off 4 bases at V and 4 bases at J, with 23 bases between the two ends. This CDR3 is CASSVQAGEWASYGYTF. DNA of the CDR3: TGTGCCAGCAGCGTTCAAGCAGGGGAATGGGCTAGCTATGGCTACACCTTC.

The chain links TRBV4-1 to TRBJ1-5; D may be TRBD1 (5 bases). Germline CDR1 and CDR2: MGHRA and YSYEKL. V was clipped by 4 bases and J by 5 bases, with 15 bases between them. The length of the CDR3 is 15 residues. DNA of the CDR3: TGCGCCAGCAGCCCATTTGTAGGGGAGGATCAGCCCCAGCATTTT. The encoded protein is CASSPFVGEDQPQHF.

The chain combines TRBV29-1 with TRBJ2-7; 9 nucleotides align to TRBD2. The V segment lost 5 bases and the J segment 6 bases; nucleotides outside the gene matches: 14. The CDR3 is 15 residues long. Germline assignment: CDR1 SQVTM and CDR2 ANQGSEA. The CDR3 DNA sequence: TGCAGCGTTTTAGAGGCTAGCGGGACCTCCGGCGAGCAGTACTTC. It specifies CSVLEASGTSGEQYF.